This T cell receptor beta chain was captured in a study of OX40 agonist ivuxolimab in advanced cancers. The overall study: Prior anti-PD-1, anti-PD-L1 or anti-CTLA-4 therapy did not bar entry, and 40% had some.

Study outcomes and limitations: Blood T cells, both CD4+ and CD8+, expanded clonally by week 6 at 0.1 to 3.0 mg/kg.

The CDR3 totals 12 residues. The germline V gene has CDR1 ENHRY and CDR2 SYGVKD. V lost 2 bases and J 5 bases, leaving 6 bases between the germline ends. A remark on this clone: Its antigen is not identified.

Some clones are missing from TCRdb's copy, which holds only in-frame ones; the method was immunoSEQ multiplex PCR. The sample has 70,000 or so clones, more than 90% seen once. The sequences come from CD4+ or CD8+ T cells sorted from blood, collected in a trial of the OX40 agonist ivuxolimab. This chain connects TRBV10-3 to TRBJ1-1; D unclear. The receptor comes from an adult with an advanced solid tumor such as melanoma, head and neck, liver or kidney cancer. The CDR3 nucleotides are TGTGCCATCAGTGAGGGATCGACTGAAGCTTTCTTT. Its protein product is CAISEGSTEAFF.